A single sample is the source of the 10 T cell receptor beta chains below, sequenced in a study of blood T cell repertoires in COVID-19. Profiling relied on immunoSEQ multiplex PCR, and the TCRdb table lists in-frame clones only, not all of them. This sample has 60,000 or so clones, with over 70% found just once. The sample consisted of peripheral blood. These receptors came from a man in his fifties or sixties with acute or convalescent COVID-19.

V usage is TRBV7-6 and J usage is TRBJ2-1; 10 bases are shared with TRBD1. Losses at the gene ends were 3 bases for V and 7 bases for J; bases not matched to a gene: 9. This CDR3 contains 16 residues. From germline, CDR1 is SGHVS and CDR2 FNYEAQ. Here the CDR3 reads CASSFLLGQGRNEQFF. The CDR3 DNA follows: TGTGCCAGCAGCTTCCTATTGGGACAGGGGAGGAATGAGCAGTTCTTC.

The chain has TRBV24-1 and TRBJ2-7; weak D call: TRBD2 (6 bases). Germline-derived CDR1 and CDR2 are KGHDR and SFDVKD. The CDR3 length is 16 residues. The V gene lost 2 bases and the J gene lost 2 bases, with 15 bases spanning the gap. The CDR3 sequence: CATSDSGDSRAYEQYF. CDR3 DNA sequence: TGTGCCACCAGTGATTCGGGAGACAGCAGGGCCTACGAGCAGTACTTC.

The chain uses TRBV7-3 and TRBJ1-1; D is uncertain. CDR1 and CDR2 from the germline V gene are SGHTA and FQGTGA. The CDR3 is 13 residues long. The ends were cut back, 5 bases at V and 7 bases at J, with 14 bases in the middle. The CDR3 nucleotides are TGTGCCAGCAGCCCTCAACCCGGAGGTGAAGCTTTCTTT. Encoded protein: CASSPQPGGEAFF.

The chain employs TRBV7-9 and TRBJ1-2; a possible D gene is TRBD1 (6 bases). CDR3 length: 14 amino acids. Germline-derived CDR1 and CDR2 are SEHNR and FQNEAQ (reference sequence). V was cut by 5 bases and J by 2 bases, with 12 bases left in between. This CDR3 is CASSLHRENYGYTF. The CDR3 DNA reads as TGTGCCAGCAGCCTACACAGGGAAAACTATGGCTACACCTTC.

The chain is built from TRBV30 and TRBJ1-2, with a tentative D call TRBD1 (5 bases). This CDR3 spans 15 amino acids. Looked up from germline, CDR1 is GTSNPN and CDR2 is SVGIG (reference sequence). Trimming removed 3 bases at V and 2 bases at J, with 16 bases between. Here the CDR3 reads CAWSSGDIANYGYTF. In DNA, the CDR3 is TGTGCCTGGAGCTCGGGGGATATAGCCAACTATGGCTACACCTTC.

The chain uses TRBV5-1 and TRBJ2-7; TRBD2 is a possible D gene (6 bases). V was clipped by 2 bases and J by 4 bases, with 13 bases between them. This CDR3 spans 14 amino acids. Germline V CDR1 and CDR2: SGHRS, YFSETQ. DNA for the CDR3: TGCGCCAGCAGCTTAGCACTAGCAGGATACGAGCAGTACTTC. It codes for CASSLALAGYEQYF.

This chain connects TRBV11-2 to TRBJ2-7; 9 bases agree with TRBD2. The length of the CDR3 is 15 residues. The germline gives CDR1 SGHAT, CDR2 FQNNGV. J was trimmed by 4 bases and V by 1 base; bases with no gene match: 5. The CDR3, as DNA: TGTGCCAGCAGCTTAGCCCCGGGACTAGCATACGAGCAGTACTTC. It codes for CASSLAPGLAYEQYF.

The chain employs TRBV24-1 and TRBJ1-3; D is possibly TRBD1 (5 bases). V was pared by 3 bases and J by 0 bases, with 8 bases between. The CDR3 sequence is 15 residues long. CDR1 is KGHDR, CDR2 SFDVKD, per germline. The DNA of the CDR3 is TGTGCCACCAGTGATCAGGGAAGCTCTGGAAACACCATATATTTT. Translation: CATSDQGSSGNTIYF.

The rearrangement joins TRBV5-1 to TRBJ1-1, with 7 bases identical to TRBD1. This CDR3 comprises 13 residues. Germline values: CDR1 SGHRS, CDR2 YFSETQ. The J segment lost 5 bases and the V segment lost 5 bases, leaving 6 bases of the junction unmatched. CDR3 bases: TGCGCCAGCAGTAGGGGGCGGGATACTGAAGCTTTCTTT. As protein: CASSRGRDTEAFF.

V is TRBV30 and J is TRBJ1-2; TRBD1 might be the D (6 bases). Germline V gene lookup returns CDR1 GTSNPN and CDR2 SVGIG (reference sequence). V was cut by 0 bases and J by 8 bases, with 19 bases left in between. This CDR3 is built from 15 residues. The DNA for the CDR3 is TGTGCCTGGAGTGTAGGGGGGGCCCCCCTGGGGGGCTACACCTTC. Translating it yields CAWSVGGAPLGGYTF.